The T cell receptor beta chain under discussion was sequenced for a study of OX40 agonist ivuxolimab in advanced cancers. This CDR3 has 15 amino acids. In germline, CDR1 is MGHRA, CDR2 YSYEKL. Trimming took 5 bases from V and 8 from J; bases not matched to a gene: 9. Cycle 7 day 1, cycle 4 day 1, and baseline were the timepoints at which blood was sampled. Method: immunoSEQ multiplex PCR; TCRdb's copy keeps in-frame clones and lacks some. The sample shows about 77,000 clones, over 75% of them seen only once. The chain uses TRBV4-1 and TRBJ1-4, with 9 nucleotides matching TRBD1. The source material was CD4+ or CD8+ T cells sorted from blood, sampled in a trial of the OX40 agonist ivuxolimab. The receptor comes from an adult with an advanced solid tumor such as melanoma, head and neck, liver or kidney cancer. The DNA of the CDR3 is TGCGCCAGCAGCTCCGGGACAGGGCCCTGGGAAAAACTGTTTTTT. This codes for CASSSGTGPWEKLFF.